The next 7 T cell receptor beta chains were all read from a single sample in a study of cytomegalovirus exposure and HLA in healthy donors. The PCR employed 60 Vbeta primers together with 13 Jbeta primers. This table comes from immunoSEQ multiplex PCR, and its TCRdb copy is limited to in-frame clones, with some not included. Altogether under 150,000 clones are present, roughly four fifths being singletons, with the ten largest covering 3.3%. Sequencing was carried out using PBMCs. These receptors all stem from a woman aged 30 to 39 in good health and CMV-seropositive.

This chain links TRBV18 with TRBJ1-2, with unresolved D. The length of the CDR3 is 13 residues. Trimming stripped 2 bases from V and 4 bases from J, with 8 bases between. Germline V CDR1 and CDR2: KGHSH, LQKENI. The CDR3 here is CASSPGAGYGYTF. In DNA form, the CDR3 reads TGTGCCAGCTCACCAGGCGCAGGCTATGGCTACACCTTC.

The rearrangement links TRBV4-3 to TRBJ2-2; 9 positions agree with TRBD2. CDR3 length: 16 amino acids. Germline V gene data show CDR1 as LGHNA and CDR2 as YSLEER. The ends lost 0 bases at V and 6 bases at J; junction bases unmatched: 5. In nucleotides, the CDR3 is TGCGCCAGCAGCCAAGAAGGCGGGGGGGCCCCCGGGGAGCTGTTTTTT. Translated, it gives CASSQEGGGAPGELFF.

This clone was picked up one time. The rearrangement joins TRBV6-5 to TRBJ1-2, with D maybe TRBD1 (5 bases). V lost 10 bases, J lost 4 bases, and 13 bases lay in between. The CDR3 sequence is 12 residues long. Germline CDR1 is MNHEY and CDR2 is SVGAGI. The CDR3 spells CATRASGYGYTF. Written as DNA, the CDR3 is TGTGCCACCAGGGCCTCTGGCTATGGCTACACCTTC.

The V and J genes are TRBV13 and TRBJ1-1; D is unresolved. V lost 1 base and J 12 bases, leaving 15 bases between the germline ends. This CDR3 comprises 13 residues. The germline V gene has CDR1 PRHDT and CDR2 FYEKMQ (reference sequence). CDR3 DNA sequence: TGTGCCAGCAGCTTAGAAATTCCCGGGAGGACTTTCTTT. Translation: CASSLEIPGRTFF.

The chain recombines TRBV21-1 with TRBJ1-2; no DNA check was done on the table's D call, TRBD1. TRBV21-1 is termed a pseudogene. The CDR3 loop spans 13 amino acids. CDR3 sequence: CASSNGGYYGYTF. CDR3 DNA sequence: TGTGCCAGCAGCAATGGGGGCTACTATGGCTACACCTTC.

The chain carries TRBV10-2 and TRBJ2-3; unclear D gene. V lost 4 bases and J lost 5, with 16 bases in between. The germline CDR1 and CDR2 sequences are WSHSY and SAAADI. There are 15 residues in the CDR3. CDR3 region: CASSGPRLPVDTQYF. The CDR3 bases are TGCGCCAGCAGTGGCCCCAGGCTACCCGTAGATACGCAGTATTTT.

This clone showed up just a few times. The chain links TRBV19 to TRBJ1-5, with D possibly TRBD1 on 5 matching bases. The CDR3 length is 14 residues. Germline CDR1 LNHDA, CDR2 SQIVND (reference sequence). Trimming stripped 3 bases from V and 3 bases from J, with 9 bases between. CDR3 amino acids: CASSIRRANQPQHF. CDR3 DNA sequence: TGTGCCAGTAGTATTCGCAGGGCCAATCAGCCCCAGCATTTT. Based on the CDR3 plus reference TRBV19 and TRBJ1-5, the full variable domain is DGGITQSPKYLFRKEGQNVTLSCEQNLNHDAMYWYRQDPGQGLRLIYYSQIVNDFQKGDIAEGYSVSREKKESFPLTVTSAQKNPTAFYLCASSIRRANQPQHFGDGTRLSIL.